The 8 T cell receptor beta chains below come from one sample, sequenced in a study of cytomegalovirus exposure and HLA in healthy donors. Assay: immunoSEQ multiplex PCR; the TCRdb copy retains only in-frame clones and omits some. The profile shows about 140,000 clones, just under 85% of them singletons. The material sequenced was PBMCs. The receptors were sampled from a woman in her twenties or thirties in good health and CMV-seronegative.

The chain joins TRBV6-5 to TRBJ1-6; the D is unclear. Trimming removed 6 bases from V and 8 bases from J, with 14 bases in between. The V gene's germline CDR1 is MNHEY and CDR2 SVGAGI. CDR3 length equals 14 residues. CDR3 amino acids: CASSRGGDDSPLHF. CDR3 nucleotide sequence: TGTGCCAGCAGCCGCGGCGGGGATGATTCACCCCTCCACTTT.

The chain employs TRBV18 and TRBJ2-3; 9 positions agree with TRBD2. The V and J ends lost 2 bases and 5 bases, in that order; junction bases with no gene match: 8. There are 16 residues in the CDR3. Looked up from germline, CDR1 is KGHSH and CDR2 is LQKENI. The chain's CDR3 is CASSPGSGGPGDTQYF. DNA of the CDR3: TGTGCCAGCTCACCAGGGAGCGGGGGGCCTGGAGATACGCAGTATTTT. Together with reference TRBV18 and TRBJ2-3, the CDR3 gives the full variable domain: NAGVMQNPRHLVRRRGQEARLRCSPMKGHSHVYWYRQLPEEGLKFMVYLQKENIIDESGMPKERFSAEFPKEGPSILRIQQVVRGDSAAYFCASSPGSGGPGDTQYFGPGTRLTVL.

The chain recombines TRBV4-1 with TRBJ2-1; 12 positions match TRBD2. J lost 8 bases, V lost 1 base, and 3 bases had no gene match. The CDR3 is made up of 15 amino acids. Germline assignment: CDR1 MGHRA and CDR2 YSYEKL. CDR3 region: CASSQGGLAGYEQFF. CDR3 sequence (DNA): TGCGCCAGCAGCCAAGGCGGACTAGCGGGATATGAGCAGTTCTTC.

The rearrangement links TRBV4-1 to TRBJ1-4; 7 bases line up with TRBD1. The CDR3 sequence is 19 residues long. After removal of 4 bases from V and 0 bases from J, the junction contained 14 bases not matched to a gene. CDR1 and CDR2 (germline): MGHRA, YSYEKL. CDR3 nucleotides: TGCGCCAGCAGCCGCAGGGGCCCGGGACAGCAAGCAACTAATGAAAAACTGTTTTTT. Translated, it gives CASSRRGPGQQATNEKLFF.

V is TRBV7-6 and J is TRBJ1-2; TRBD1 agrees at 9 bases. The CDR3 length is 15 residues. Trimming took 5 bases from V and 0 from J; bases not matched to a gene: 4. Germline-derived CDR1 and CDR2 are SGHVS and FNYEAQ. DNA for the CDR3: TGTGCCAGCAGCCTGGGACAGGGCCCTAACTATGGCTACACCTTC. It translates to CASSLGQGPNYGYTF.

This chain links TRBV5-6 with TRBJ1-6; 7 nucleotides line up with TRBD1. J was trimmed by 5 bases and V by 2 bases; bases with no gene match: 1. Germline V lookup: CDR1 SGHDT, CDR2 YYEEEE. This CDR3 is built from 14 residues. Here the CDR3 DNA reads TGTGCCAGCAGCTTCGGGACAGATAATTCACCCCTCCACTTT. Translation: CASSFGTDNSPLHF.

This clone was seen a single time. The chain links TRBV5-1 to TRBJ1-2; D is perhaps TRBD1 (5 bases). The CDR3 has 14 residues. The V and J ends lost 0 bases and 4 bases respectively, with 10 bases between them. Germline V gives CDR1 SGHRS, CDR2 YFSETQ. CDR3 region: CASSLAGGAYGYTF. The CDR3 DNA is TGCGCCAGCAGCTTGGCGGGGGGAGCCTATGGCTACACCTTC.

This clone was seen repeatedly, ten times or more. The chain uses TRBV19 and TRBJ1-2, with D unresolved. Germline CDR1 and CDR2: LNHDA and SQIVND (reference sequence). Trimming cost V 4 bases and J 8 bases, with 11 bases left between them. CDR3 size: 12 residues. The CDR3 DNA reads TGTGCCAGTAGTAAGGCAGGACTAGGCTACACCTTC. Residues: CASSKAGLGYTF.